The 27 T cell receptor beta chains below were found in one sample sequenced in a study of T cell responses to AZD1222 COVID-19 vaccine. Libraries were prepared by immunoSEQ multiplex PCR; TCRdb keeps only in-frame clonotypes and omits some of them. The table has 100,000 to 150,000 clones, 92% seen once; the top ten hold approximately 8%. The sequencing used peripheral blood, collected 28 days after the second AZD1222 dose. The receptors derive from an adult who received the AZD1222 COVID-19 vaccine.

V gene TRBV6-5 combines with J gene TRBJ1-6, with 9 nucleotides matching TRBD1. This CDR3 has 13 residues. Germline-derived CDR1 and CDR2 are MNHEY and SVGAGI. V lost 6 bases and J lost 10; bases outside the gene matches: 4. The CDR3 is CASSYRGRSPLHF. CDR3 nucleotides: TGTGCCAGCAGCTACAGGGGGCGGTCACCCCTCCACTTT.

The chain carries TRBV6-5 and TRBJ1-1; D unclear. V dropped 1 base and J dropped 3 bases, with 0 bases sitting between them. This CDR3 has 11 amino acids. Per germline, CDR1 MNHEY and CDR2 SVGAGI. The CDR3 nucleotides are TGTGCCAGCAGTTACTACACTGAAGCTTTCTTT. This gives the protein CASSYYTEAFF.

This chain connects TRBV19 to TRBJ1-1; D is unclear. Deletions cut 7 bases from V and 9 bases from J, with 24 bases between. The CDR3 totals 15 residues. Germline V gene data show CDR1 as LNHDA and CDR2 as SQIVND (reference sequence). The CDR3, as DNA: TGTGCCAGTACCCTATTTGCTGCAGGTGGCTCAAAAGCTTTCTTT. Protein product: CASTLFAAGGSKAFF.

V usage is TRBV4-1 and J usage is TRBJ2-5; TRBD1 matches at 11 bases. V was pared by 4 bases and J by 4 bases, with 5 bases of the junction left unmatched. Per germline, CDR1 MGHRA and CDR2 YSYEKL. This CDR3 spans 15 amino acids. The CDR3 region is CASSRTGTGGETQYF. The DNA for the CDR3 is TGCGCCAGCAGCCGTACCGGGACAGGGGGAGAGACCCAGTACTTC.

The V gene is TRBV19, the J gene TRBJ1-1; possible D gene TRBD1, 6 bases. Trimming removed 5 bases at V and 6 bases at J, with 16 bases between. CDR1 and CDR2 from the germline V gene are LNHDA and SQIVND (reference sequence). The CDR3 is 14 amino acids. Here the CDR3 DNA reads TGTGCCAGTAGTTCGCGGACAGTTCAGTCTGAAGCTTTCTTT. This translates into CASSSRTVQSEAFF.

This clone was counted between two and nine times. The genes are TRBV15 and TRBJ2-3; TRBD1 matches at 8 bases. From germline, CDR1 is LNHNV and CDR2 YYDKDF (reference sequence). The CDR3 has 15 amino acids. Trimming took 7 bases from V and 2 from J; bases not matched to a gene: 8. In nucleotides, the CDR3 is TGTGCCACCACCAAAGGGACAGGCGACACAGATACGCAGTATTTT. It encodes CATTKGTGDTDTQYF.

The genes are TRBV28 and TRBJ2-3; D is uncertain. This CDR3 spans 16 amino acids. The V gene lost 3 bases and the J gene lost 0 bases, with 13 bases spanning the gap. Germline values: CDR1 MDHEN, CDR2 SYDVKM. CDR3 in DNA: TGTGCCAGCAGTTTTACCGGGTCAGCTAGCACAGATACGCAGTATTTT. It specifies CASSFTGSASTDTQYF.

The chain is built from TRBV7-9 and TRBJ1-4, with 7 positions matching TRBD1. The germline V gene encodes CDR1 SEHNR and CDR2 FQNEAQ (reference sequence). Unmatched junction bases numbered 11, after V lost 5 bases and J lost 8 bases. The CDR3 spans 15 residues. As DNA, the CDR3 is TGTGCCAGCAGCCCTCTATGGACAGGTGGGGAAAAACTGTTTTTT. It yields the protein CASSPLWTGGEKLFF.

The chain is built from TRBV29-1 and TRBJ2-7; 7 bases are shared with TRBD2. V shed 4 bases, J shed 1 base, and the junction held 4 bases outside the gene matches. Germline-derived CDR1 and CDR2 are SQVTM and ANQGSEA. The CDR3 length is 13 residues. The chain's CDR3 is CSVVGGVSYEQYF. The CDR3 DNA follows: TGCAGCGTTGTTGGGGGGGTTTCCTACGAGCAGTACTTC.

This sequence joins TRBV7-9 and TRBJ1-4; D perhaps matches TRBD1 (6 bases). Looked up from germline, CDR1 is SEHNR and CDR2 is FQNEAQ (reference sequence). V dropped 8 bases and J dropped 6 bases, with 10 bases sitting between them. This CDR3 is built from 12 residues. The DNA of the CDR3 is TGTGCCAGCGGGACACTAGATGAAAAACTGTTTTTT. Translation: CASGTLDEKLFF.

The V call is TRBV11-2, the J call TRBJ1-1; 8 bases fit TRBD1. Germline CDR1 is SGHAT and CDR2 is FQNNGV. The CDR3 extends over 14 amino acids. The J segment lost 3 bases and the V segment lost 5 bases, leaving 5 bases of the junction unmatched. CDR3 in amino acids: CASSPGQGYTEAFF. The CDR3 DNA follows: TGTGCCAGCAGCCCCGGACAGGGTTACACTGAAGCTTTCTTT.

The chain employs TRBV10-2 and TRBJ2-5, with D unresolved. V was clipped by 3 bases and J by 4 bases, with 3 bases between them. The CDR3 sequence is 11 residues long. Germline values: CDR1 WSHSY, CDR2 SAAADI. The CDR3, as DNA: TGCGCCAGCAGTGAAGTAGAGACCCAGTACTTC. It translates to CASSEVETQYF.

This rearrangement joins TRBV28 to TRBJ1-1; no clear D. Looked up from germline, CDR1 is MDHEN and CDR2 is SYDVKM. V lost 6 bases, J lost 3 bases, and 23 bases lay in between. This CDR3 has 17 amino acids. The CDR3 bases are TGTGCCAGCAGCACGAGCGCTCCGGCGACCCTTTACACTGAAGCTTTCTTT. It specifies CASSTSAPATLYTEAFF.

The gene calls are TRBV5-1 and TRBJ1-2; D gene ambiguous. This CDR3 has 14 residues. Trimming pared 0 bases from V and 7 bases from J, leaving 13 bases between. CDR1 and CDR2 (germline): SGHRS, YFSETQ. The CDR3: CASSLAVRGGGYTF. CDR3 bases: TGCGCCAGCAGCTTGGCCGTGAGAGGAGGTGGCTACACCTTC.

The rearrangement joins TRBV14 to TRBJ2-7; 7 bases are a match to TRBD2. The germline V gene has CDR1 SGHDN and CDR2 FVKESK. V gave up 4 bases and J gave up 5 bases; unmatched junction bases: 8. The CDR3 is 14 amino acids. In nucleotides, the CDR3 is TGTGCCAGCAGCCCCCCAGGACTAGTGAACGAGCAGTACTTC. It specifies CASSPPGLVNEQYF.

The rearrangement joins TRBV19 to TRBJ1-1; D not certain. CDR3 length: 15 residues. CDR1 and CDR2 (germline): LNHDA, SQIVND (reference sequence). The germline V and J ends were trimmed by 2 bases and 4 bases, with 14 bases remaining between them. In DNA form, the CDR3 reads TGTGCCAGTAGTATAAGGCGTCGGGGTATCACTGAAGCTTTCTTT. Translation gives CASSIRRRGITEAFF. The full variable domain, its missing parts supplied by reference TRBV19 and TRBJ1-1, is DGGITQSPKYLFRKEGQNVTLSCEQNLNHDAMYWYRQDPGQGLRLIYYSQIVNDFQKGDIAEGYSVSREKKESFPLTVTSAQKNPTAFYLCASSIRRRGITEAFFGQGTRLTVV.

The chain employs TRBV13 and TRBJ2-7; possibly TRBD2 for D (5 bases). Germline V gene data show CDR1 as PRHDT and CDR2 as FYEKMQ (reference sequence). V lost 5 bases to trimming and J lost 3 bases, with 11 bases between them. The length of the CDR3 is 13 residues. CDR3: CASSPPTSYEQYF. CDR3 coding DNA: TGTGCCAGCAGCCCCCCAACTAGCTACGAGCAGTACTTC.

The chain links TRBV4-2 to TRBJ2-1; TRBD2 matches at 9 bases. The CDR3 runs to 16 residues. J gave up 4 bases and V 1 base, and 5 bases lay outside the gene matches. CDR1 is LGHNA and CDR2 is YNFKEQ in the germline V gene. CDR3 sequence (DNA): TGTGCCAGCAGCCAAGTCTCGCGGGGGGGATACAATGAGCAGTTCTTC. Translated, it gives CASSQVSRGGYNEQFF.

The J gene is TRBJ1-6, the V gene TRBV7-2; D not certain. V dropped 1 base and J dropped 5 bases, with 6 bases sitting between them. The CDR3 runs to 14 residues. Germline V gene lookup returns CDR1 SGHTA and CDR2 FQGNSA. DNA of the CDR3: TGTGCCAGCAGCTTAGAGACGGATAATTCACCCCTCCACTTT. Translation gives CASSLETDNSPLHF.

The V call is TRBV11-2, the J call TRBJ1-3; D not certain. Germline V lookup: CDR1 SGHAT, CDR2 FQNNGV. The CDR3 contains 15 residues. V lost 5 bases, J lost 0 bases, and 11 bases lay in between. Here the CDR3 reads CASSPPRSSGNTIYF. The CDR3 DNA reads as TGTGCCAGCAGCCCGCCAAGGTCCTCTGGAAACACCATATATTTT.

This clone was counted once. The CDR3 bases are TGTGCCAGCAGCCTACAAAAAGGGCGCGGCTACACCTTC. Protein: CASSLQKGRGYTF. The V gene is TRBV28, the J gene TRBJ1-2; D not resolved. Germline CDR1 reads MDHEN; CDR2 reads SYDVKM. V lost 6 bases to trimming and J lost 8 bases, with 16 bases between them. The CDR3 is 13 amino acids.

The CDR3 protein is CASSPLGQGGSYEQYF. The CDR3 nucleotides read TGCGCCAGCAGCCCCCTGGGACAGGGAGGTTCCTACGAGCAGTACTTC. The chain has TRBV4-1 and TRBJ2-7, with TRBD1 matching 9 bases. V was pared by 4 bases and J by 1 base, with 8 bases of the junction left unmatched. Germline loops: CDR1 MGHRA, CDR2 YSYEKL. CDR3 length: 16 amino acids.

The chain has TRBV7-2 and TRBJ1-5; TRBD1 matches 8 bases. This CDR3 region has 15 residues. CDR1 SGHTA and CDR2 FQGNSA come from the germline V gene. J gave up 2 bases and V 2 bases, and 2 bases lay outside the gene matches. CDR3 in amino acids: CASSLTTGGNQPQHF. The CDR3 coding sequence is TGTGCCAGCAGCTTAACGACAGGGGGCAATCAGCCCCAGCATTTT.

The CDR3 DNA sequence: TGTGCTTGCCAGTCATCAAGTTGGGGTTCTCGTAATTCACCCCTCCACTTT. This sequence encodes CACQSSSWGSRNSPLHF. J is TRBJ1-6 and V is TRBV7-9, with no clear D. CDR1 and CDR2 (germline): SEHNR, FQNEAQ (reference sequence). The CDR3 is made up of 17 amino acids.

This chain uses TRBV3-1 (or the pseudogene TRBV3-2) with TRBJ2-3, with D perhaps matching TRBD1 or TRBD2 (6 bases each). This CDR3 region has 15 residues. Trimming shortened V by 0 bases and J by 6 bases, and 13 bases separated the two germline ends. Germline V CDR1 and CDR2: LGHDT, YNNKEL (reference sequence). Here the CDR3 DNA reads TGTGCCAGCAGCCAAGATGCAGAGGGGGGTGATACGCAGTATTTT. This sequence encodes CASSQDAEGGDTQYF.

The genes are TRBV3-1 (or the pseudogene TRBV3-2) and TRBJ1-2, with D perhaps TRBD1 (6 bases). The CDR3 is 14 residues long. Germline lookup yields CDR1 LGHDT and CDR2 YNNKEL (reference sequence). Trimming took off 6 bases at V and 9 bases at J, with 20 bases between the two ends. The CDR3: CASRPQGGPLSYTF. CDR3 bases: TGTGCCAGCAGGCCCCAAGGGGGGCCTCTTAGCTACACCTTC.

This rearrangement joins TRBV5-1 to TRBJ2-5; TRBD2 might be the D (5 bases). Trimming shortened V by 5 bases and J by 2 bases, and 19 bases separated the two germline ends. This CDR3 has 16 amino acids. Germline CDR1 reads SGHRS; CDR2 reads YFSETQ. CDR3 residues: CASRSGTSREQETQYF. CDR3 bases: TGCGCCAGCAGATCGGGCACTAGTCGTGAACAAGAGACCCAGTACTTC.